This T cell receptor (beta chain) is drawn from a study of T cell responses to AZD1222 COVID-19 vaccine. Whole-study results and caveats: The donors showed a predominance of white British ancestry and of females, with possible underestimation of clonal diversity. Repertoires were obtained solely post-peak T cell response. With two AZD1222 doses given, Spike-specific TCR breadth and depth both rose. Spike was spanned by vaccine-associated CD4 TCRs, which were dominant at 160-218 and 743-854.

Repertoires were generated with immunoSEQ multiplex PCR, while TCRdb's copy carries only in-frame clones and drops some. The table lists roughly 190,000 clones, approximately 91% of them singletons, with roughly 0.99% in the top ten. CDR1 and CDR2 (germline): MNHEY, SVGAGI. Trimming cost V 0 bases and J 8 bases, with 10 bases left between them. CDR3 size: 13 residues. On this clone itself: Its antigen is unknown.

The sequence derives from an adult in good health. This specimen was peripheral blood, taken on day 0 of AZD1222 vaccination. The rearrangement joins TRBV6-5 to TRBJ1-2; D not resolved. CDR3 sequence reads: CASSYSMLGGYTF. The CDR3 DNA reads TGTGCCAGCAGTTACTCGATGTTGGGAGGCTACACCTTC.